Detailed here is one TCR beta chain. This entry is derived from a study of blood T cell repertoires in COVID-19. CDR3 length: 17 residues. The germline V gene has CDR1 SGHRS and CDR2 YFSETQ. Germline trimming cut 0 bases from V and 7 bases from J; bases unmatched to any gene: 13. Method: immunoSEQ multiplex PCR; TCRdb's copy keeps in-frame clones and lacks some. The table records tens of thousands of clones, approximately 94% of them present only once. The receptor was isolated from a man aged 45-60 years with COVID-19, enrolled during active disease. The rearrangement links TRBV5-1 to TRBJ2-7; 10 nucleotides match TRBD2. The sequencing input was peripheral blood. CDR3 region: CASSLEQGLAGALEQYF. CDR3 DNA: TGCGCCAGCAGCTTGGAGCAGGGGCTAGCGGGGGCCTTGGAGCAGTACTTC.